The next 15 T cell receptor beta chains were all read from a single sample in a study of T-cell memory formation after mild COVID-19 (dated by TCRdb to about 2021). Library prep was done by 5' RACE. TCRdb lists the instrument as Illumina NovaSeq 6000. TCRdb ran its own pipeline on the public reads, namely fastp trimming at Q25 and MiXCR clone calling, and kept in-frame beta chains. Records with the same CDR3 protein are collapsed into one entry carrying the most frequent genes and DNA. Counted in this sample were 90,000 to 120,000 distinct CDR3 sequences; under 15% of them appeared once. The ten biggest clones cover about 39% of the sample. The sequenced sample consisted of PBMCs or a T cell subset sorted from them (not recorded which). All receptors derive from a man aged 18 to 35 who had mild COVID-19 (a few samples of this study predate the infection). The sample titles of this study are shuffled in the database, so cell type and time point are left out; the donor was told from shared clones.

The rearrangement uses TRBV5-1 and TRBJ1-1, with D maybe TRBD1 (6 bases). Germline loops: CDR1 SGHRS, CDR2 YFSETQ. The length of the CDR3 is 13 residues. V lost 7 bases, J lost 0 bases, and 10 bases lay in between. CDR3 coding DNA: TGCGCCAGCCCAGGACAGCTGAACACTGAAGCTTTCTTT. This gives the protein CASPGQLNTEAFF.

In DNA form, the CDR3 reads TGTGCCAGCAGCCCCGATGGGGGCCGCAATGAGCAGTTCTTC. This encodes CASSPDGGRNEQFF. This rearrangement joins TRBV12-3 or TRBV12-4 to TRBJ2-1; TRBD1 is a possible D gene (6 bases). This CDR3 has 14 amino acids. V was pared by 6 bases and J by 6 bases, with 15 bases between.

This clonotype was recorded at least ten times. This chain joins TRBV4-1 and TRBJ1-2; D gene uncertain. This CDR3 has 16 residues. Germline lookup yields CDR1 MGHRA and CDR2 YSYEKL. The V end lost 0 bases, the J end lost 8 bases, and 19 bases lay between the germline ends. DNA for the CDR3: TGCGCCAGCAGCCAAGATAATATAAAGGCCGGCCGGGGCTACACCTTC. Encoded protein: CASSQDNIKAGRGYTF.

This clonotype has a handful of counts. The CDR3 nucleotides are TGTGCCAGCTTTGCCTCGGAGACCTACGAGCAGTACTTC. Translating it yields CASFASETYEQYF. The chain carries TRBV7-9 and TRBJ2-7; D unclear. Per the germline V gene, CDR1 is SEHNR and CDR2 is FQNEAQ (reference sequence). Between the trimmed V and J ends, which lost 8 bases and 2 bases, there was a span of 13 bases. The CDR3 totals 13 residues.

The genes are TRBV4-2 and TRBJ2-3, with D tentatively TRBD1 (6 bases). Germline CDR1 is LGHNA and CDR2 is YNFKEQ. V was clipped by 1 base and J by 0 bases, with 11 bases between them. The CDR3 length is 16 residues. In nucleotides, the CDR3 is TGTGCCAGCAGCCAAGGTGACAGGCCCAGCACAGATACGCAGTATTTT. This gives the protein CASSQGDRPSTDTQYF.

This rearrangement joins TRBV6-5 to TRBJ2-7; the D gene is possibly TRBD1 (6 bases). Per germline, CDR1 MNHEY and CDR2 SVGAGI. V was cut by 0 bases and J by 3 bases, with 21 bases left in between. The CDR3 extends over 18 amino acids. The CDR3 loop is CASSYSSQGPTHNYEQYF. The CDR3 region has the DNA TGTGCCAGCAGTTACTCTAGCCAGGGGCCTACGCATAACTACGAGCAGTACTTC.

The chain links TRBV2 to TRBJ1-4; D not certain. The CDR3 length is 13 residues. CDR1 is SNHLY, CDR2 FYNNEI, per germline. V was pared by 3 bases and J by 8 bases, with 10 bases between. The CDR3 region has the DNA TGTGCCAGCAGTGAGGGCTCTAGCGAAAAACTGTTTTTT. Translating gives CASSEGSSEKLFF.

To note about this clonotype: The conserved closing phenylalanine or tryptophan is absent in this CDR3, likely reflecting a read error. The DNA is omitted, as the CDR3 cannot be located on it reliably, and the CDR3 follows TCRdb's listing. The genes are TRBV3-1 and TRBJ1-4. Counting both end residues, the CDR3 totals 8 amino acids. Germline loops: CDR1 LGHDT, CDR2 YNNKEL (reference sequence). The CDR3: CASSSGTA.

This clonotype was counted at least ten times. The rearrangement links TRBV6-2 or TRBV6-3 to TRBJ2-5; no clear D gene. Germline V lookup: CDR1 MNHEY, CDR2 SVGEGT. V was trimmed by 5 bases and J by 3 bases, leaving 10 bases between them. The CDR3 loop spans 13 amino acids. The CDR3: CASSPDEKETQYF. DNA for the CDR3: TGTGCCAGCAGTCCGGACGAAAAAGAGACCCAGTACTTC.

This clonotype has a count of ten or more. The chain has TRBV5-1 and TRBJ2-1; D might be TRBD1 (5 bases). Germline V gives CDR1 SGHRS, CDR2 YFSETQ. The CDR3 contains 12 residues. V lost 6 bases, J lost 8 bases, and 12 bases lay in between. CDR3 DNA: TGCGCCAGCACAGGGAAGGTGGATGAGCAGTTCTTC. This translates into CASTGKVDEQFF.

In regard to this clonotype: Germline is not matched at one junction end, which may reflect a read error. V usage is TRBV19 and J usage is TRBJ2-3; the match to TRBD2 covers 12 bases. This CDR3 has 17 amino acids. Germline V lookup: CDR1 LNHDA, CDR2 SQIVND (reference sequence). DNA of the CDR3: TGTGCCAGTAGTCTAGAAAGGACTAGCGGGGTCACAGATACGCAGTATTTT. Protein product: CASSLERTSGVTDTQYF.

The V call is TRBV5-6, the J call TRBJ1-1; no clear D. Trimming stripped 4 bases from V and 8 bases from J, with 12 bases between. The CDR3 totals 12 residues. Germline V gene lookup returns CDR1 SGHDT and CDR2 YYEEEE. CDR3: CASSGLGIEAFF. In DNA form, the CDR3 reads TGTGCCAGCAGCGGACTGGGGATAGAAGCTTTCTTT.

The chain couples TRBV21-1 to TRBJ2-6. TRBV21-1 is an annotated pseudogene. This CDR3 has 16 residues. The CDR3 protein is CASSRNGGAGANVLTF. The CDR3 bases are TGTGCCAGCAGCCGTAACGGGGGCGCTGGGGCCAACGTCCTGACTTTC.

This clonotype was counted ten times or more. The rearrangement uses TRBV29-1 and TRBJ1-1; D possibly corresponds to TRBD1 (5 bases). The CDR3 runs to 12 residues. Germline-derived CDR1 and CDR2 are SQVTM and ANQGSEA. Trimming removed 6 bases from V and 4 bases from J, with 12 bases in between. CDR3 region: CSVFGRGTEAFF. CDR3 nucleotide sequence: TGCAGCGTATTTGGTAGGGGCACTGAAGCTTTCTTT.

This rearrangement joins TRBV27 to TRBJ2-7; the match to TRBD1 covers 7 bases. The CDR3 consists of 17 residues. Trimming cost V 4 bases and J 7 bases; bases outside gene matches: 19. Germline V CDR1 and CDR2: MNHEY, SMNVEV (reference sequence). CDR3 nucleotides: TGTGCCAGCAGTTACCTACAGGGGATTGGGCCCTATTGGGAGCAGTACTTC. Its translation is CASSYLQGIGPYWEQYF.